Given below is one TCR beta chain in context. Its specificity is unknown. Nominal health characterized the donors when sampled, though unrecorded immune exposures were likely. These data belong to a study of cytomegalovirus exposure and HLA in healthy donors. Overall study: Genotyping showed 81% of a few hundred donors falling in the Caucasian-associated ancestry cluster.

The study, taken as a whole, reports: Most CMV-associated TCR beta chains were later found to appear HLA-restricted. In presence/absence analyses, roughly uniform sequencing depth across donors was assumed.

With 60 Vbeta and 13 Jbeta primers, the PCR was carried out. Clones were read by immunoSEQ multiplex PCR, and TCRdb kept only the in-frame ones, dropping some. The data show about 57,000 clones, more than 70% seen once. V was cut by 5 bases and J by 2 bases, with 16 bases left in between. This CDR3 comprises 15 residues. CDR1 is SGHTA and CDR2 is FQGNSA in the germline V gene. This chain uses TRBV7-2 with TRBJ2-7, with D hard to call. This receptor was taken from a man under 40 in good health and CMV-seropositive. The specimen sequenced was PBMCs. The CDR3 loop reads CASSPQSARAYEQYF. As DNA, the CDR3 is TGTGCCAGCAGCCCTCAGAGTGCCCGGGCCTACGAGCAGTACTTC.